This entry lists 2 T cell receptor beta chains sequenced from one sample in a study of T cells after posttransplantation cyclophosphamide. Cyclophosphamide on days +3 and +4 followed busulfan-fludarabine conditioning and a marrow graft. Sequencing was performed with immunoSEQ multiplex PCR; in TCRdb, only in-frame clones are kept and a portion is missing. The sample yields some 6,700 clones, 81% seen once. The source was PBMCs, collected after allogeneic stem cell transplant with posttransplant cyclophosphamide. The receptors come from a female patient aged 50-65 years who received an allogeneic stem cell transplant from a related donor, was CMV-positive, and had no GVHD. Some T cells may be the graft donor's.

The chain has TRBV27 and TRBJ2-4; D gene unclear. There are 12 residues in the CDR3. Deletions cut 8 bases from V and 4 bases from J, with 9 bases between. Germline V gene data show CDR1 as MNHEY and CDR2 as SMNVEV (reference sequence). The CDR3 region has the DNA TGTGCCAGCGGCCTCAATAAAAACATTCAGTACTTC. Its protein is CASGLNKNIQYF.

V usage is TRBV27 and J usage is TRBJ2-4; 7 bases match TRBD1. This CDR3 has 16 residues. Trimming took 0 bases from V and 2 from J; bases not matched to a gene: 4. Germline V lookup: CDR1 MNHEY, CDR2 SMNVEV (reference sequence). The CDR3 loop is CASSLSPTGPKNIQYF. The CDR3 DNA is TGTGCCAGCAGTTTATCGCCGACAGGGCCCAAAAACATTCAGTACTTC.